This T cell receptor (beta chain) was found in a study of blood T cell repertoires in COVID-19 (dated by TCRdb to 2018 to 2020). With regard to the full study: Samples covering the acute and convalescent phases of COVID-19 were provided by collaborators in the United States, Italy and Spain. The sample metadata nearly always contained a de-identified subject ID, COVID-19 status, age in years and sex. The prospective study material was composed of cDNA or gDNA derived from T cells, B-cell-depleted T cells, or PBMCs. Samples were obtained from the ongoing ImmuneRACE study (first 160 participants) and from 1,254 subjects provided by 6 global collaborators. The dataset comprised deeply sampled blood TCRbeta repertoires from subjects exposed to, actively infected with, or recovered from COVID-19. The repertoires were released in a freely available public database intended as a resource for research on the immune response to SARS-CoV-2. HLA class I and class II types, where available, came from metadata supplied by the sample provider rather than from assay-based typing. Study-level results and caveats: How much clinical and demographic metadata was included differed by source and by participant, and the metadata was provided uncurated.

TCRbeta CDR3 regions were amplified from genomic DNA by means of the immunoSEQ Assay, a bias-controlled multiplex PCR. In the paper's pipeline: Within the assay, amplification of reference gene primers was used to estimate how many nucleated cells each sample contained. To quantify the absolute abundance of each unique TCRbeta CDR3 rearrangement, sequence reads were collapsed and filtered. For each sample, productive Simpson clonality was calculated by taking the square root of Simpson's diversity index across productive rearrangements. Here the immuneACCESS table is served through TCRdb, limited to in-frame sequences with V and J called. Missing clones are a known gap in these copies; in checked studies unresolved V genes cover under half, and the rest lacks a known reason. V and J calls and clone size follow that table, whereas D and trimming were derived from the DNA. The sample data list about 300,000 clones, and roughly 84% of these were observed just once. Over 1.3% of the sample lies in the top ten.

Details on this clone: Which antigen it targets is not known. The sample holds no much larger clone one base away, and base qualities are not on file.

In Seattle, one collaborating source enrolled patients while the infection was active and tracked those patients longitudinally over the course of disease. Whole blood was collected in K2EDTA tubes by collaborating institutions according to the institutions' own protocols. Collaborator samples were shipped for TCRbeta analysis as frozen whole blood, isolated PBMCs, or DNA extracted from either sample type. Trimmed from V: 1 base; trimmed from J: 9 bases; junction bases lacking a gene match: 10. The CDR3 numbers 16 residues from cysteine through phenylalanine. The CDR3 DNA has 48 bases and is translated from base 1. CDR1 and CDR2 are drawn from the germline V gene: SGHTS, YDEGEE.

Sequenced sample: peripheral blood. The V gene is TRBV5-8 and the J gene is TRBJ1-6; 7 central nucleotides agree with TRBD1. The receptor comes from a human donor with COVID-19, enrolled during active disease. The donor label of this sample is uncertain. The CDR3 loop reads CASSLRSRGGSSPLHF. The nucleotide sequence reads TGTGCCAGCAGCTTGAGGTCACGAGGGGGCAGTTCACCCCTCCACTTT.